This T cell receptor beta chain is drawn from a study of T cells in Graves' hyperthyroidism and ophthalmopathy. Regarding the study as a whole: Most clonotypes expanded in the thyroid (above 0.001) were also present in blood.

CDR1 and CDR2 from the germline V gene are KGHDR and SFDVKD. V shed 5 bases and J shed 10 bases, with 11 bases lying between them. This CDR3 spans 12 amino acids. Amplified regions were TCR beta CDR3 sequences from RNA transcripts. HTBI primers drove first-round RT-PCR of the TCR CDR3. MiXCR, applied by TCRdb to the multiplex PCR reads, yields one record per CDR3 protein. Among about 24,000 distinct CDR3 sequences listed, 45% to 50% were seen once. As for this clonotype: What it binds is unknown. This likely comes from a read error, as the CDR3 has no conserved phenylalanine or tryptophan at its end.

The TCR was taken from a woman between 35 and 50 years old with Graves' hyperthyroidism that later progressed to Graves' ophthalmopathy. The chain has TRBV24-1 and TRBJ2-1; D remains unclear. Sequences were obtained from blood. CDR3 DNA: TGTGCCACCAGTGGACTGAGCAGGGAGCAGTTCTGC. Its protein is CATSGLSREQFC.